This paragraph reports one T cell receptor (beta chain). Only in-frame clones appear in the TCRdb table, and some are missing; sequencing was by immunoSEQ multiplex PCR. The repertoire consists of roughly 150,000 clones, with 90% to 95% occurring once and the leading ten covering approximately 2.2%. This record comes from a study of T cell responses to AZD1222 COVID-19 vaccine. CDR1 is MNHEY, CDR2 SVGAGI, per germline. The trim removed 4 bases at V and 9 bases at J, leaving 7 bases unmatched. The CDR3 covers 13 residues. The sequence came from an adult in good health. The input for sequencing was peripheral blood, taken on day 0 of AZD1222 vaccination. The V call is TRBV6-5, the J call TRBJ2-3; 7 bases match TRBD1. The CDR3 bases are TGTGCCAGCAGTTCCCTCATACAGGGGACGCAGTATTTT. Its translation: CASSSLIQGTQYF.